The 6 T cell receptor beta chains given below trace back to one sample, sequenced in a study of shared clonotypes between healthy human individuals. The protocol was immunoSEQ multiplex PCR, while the TCRdb copy is restricted to in-frame clones and leaves out a portion. The table includes 1.5 million to 2.5 million clones, roughly 95% detected once. CD45RO-negative, CCR7-selected cells formed the naive CD8 fraction, which excluded terminally differentiated effector memory CD45RA+ cells. Sequencing was carried out using naive CD8+ T cells sorted from blood. Source of these receptors: a young man in good health.

The chain uses TRBV5-6 and TRBJ2-5; perhaps TRBD2 as D (6 bases). This CDR3 has 13 amino acids. From germline, CDR1 is SGHDT and CDR2 YYEEEE. The V end lost 3 bases, the J end lost 5 bases, and 11 bases lay between the germline ends. The CDR3: CASSYLAAETQYF. CDR3 nucleotides: TGTGCCAGCAGCTATTTAGCGGCGGAGACCCAGTACTTC.

The chain couples TRBV27 to TRBJ1-1, with TRBD1 matching 7 bases. CDR1 and CDR2 (germline): MNHEY, SMNVEV (reference sequence). The CDR3 has 12 residues. V was clipped by 3 bases and J by 8 bases; unmatched bases: 3. DNA for the CDR3: TGTGCCAGCAGTTTCTTGGACAGGGAAGCTTTCTTT. It specifies CASSFLDREAFF.

The gene calls are TRBV18 and TRBJ2-7; 10 positions agree with TRBD2. The germline V gene encodes CDR1 KGHSH and CDR2 LQKENI. This CDR3 comprises 16 residues. Germline trimming cut 1 base from V and 6 bases from J; bases unmatched to any gene: 9. The DNA for the CDR3 is TGTGCCAGCTCACCACAACTAGCGGGGCCGGTACGCGAGCAGTACTTC. Translating gives CASSPQLAGPVREQYF.

The rearrangement joins TRBV7-9 to TRBJ2-7; 9 nucleotides align to TRBD2. The CDR3 is 17 amino acids. Germline V CDR1 and CDR2: SEHNR, FQNEAQ (reference sequence). V lost 4 bases to trimming and J lost 2 bases; unmatched junction nucleotides: 12. CDR3 loop: CASSSLRAGGIAYEQYF. CDR3 sequence (DNA): TGTGCCAGCAGCTCCTTGCGGGCGGGAGGGATTGCCTACGAGCAGTACTTC.

The chain recombines TRBV9 with TRBJ1-6, with D possibly matching TRBD1 (5 bases). The CDR3 runs to 13 residues. V dropped 4 bases and J dropped 10 bases, with 12 bases sitting between them. Germline loops: CDR1 SGDLS, CDR2 YYNGEE. CDR3: CASSKPGISPLHF. In DNA, the CDR3 is TGTGCCAGCAGCAAGCCAGGGATATCACCCCTCCACTTT.

This clone was seen only once. This chain uses TRBV7-9 with TRBJ2-5; D ambiguous. The germline V and J ends were trimmed by 3 bases and 1 base, with 6 bases remaining between them. The CDR3 length is 13 residues. Germline lookup yields CDR1 SEHNR and CDR2 FQNEAQ (reference sequence). The DNA for the CDR3 is TGTGCCAGCAGCTTCCATGGCCAAGAGACCCAGTACTTC. This gives the protein CASSFHGQETQYF.